Each of the 15 T cell receptor beta chains below was sequenced from the same sample in a study of blood T cell repertoires in COVID-19. Sequenced by immunoSEQ multiplex PCR; TCRdb stores in-frame clones only, minus some. The profile shows about 250,000 clones, around nine tenths of them singletons. Sequences were obtained from peripheral blood. Every receptor here comes from a woman aged 60 to 75 who had recovered from COVID-19.

The V gene is TRBV6-6, the J gene TRBJ2-7; 11 bases match TRBD2. CDR1 and CDR2 (germline): MNHNY, SVGAGI (reference sequence). CDR3 length: 15 amino acids. The V gene end was trimmed by 2 bases and the J gene end by 7 bases; junction bases not matched to a gene: 7. The DNA for the CDR3 is TGTGCCAGCAGTTACCTAGCGGGGGGTCAATGGGAGCAGTACTTC. The encoded protein is CASSYLAGGQWEQYF.

The chain combines TRBV19 with TRBJ1-2; D gene ambiguous. V shed 5 bases and J shed 12 bases, with 16 bases lying between them. Germline assignment: CDR1 LNHDA and CDR2 SQIVND (reference sequence). The CDR3 extends over 12 amino acids. CDR3 in DNA: TGTGCCAGTAGTGTTCCTCTACGCCCCCACACCTTC. Its translation: CASSVPLRPHTF.

This chain uses TRBV5-6 with TRBJ1-6, with 7 bases identical to TRBD1. V shed 3 bases and J 7 bases; nucleotides not matched to a gene: 16. Looked up from germline, CDR1 is SGHDT and CDR2 is YYEEEE. This CDR3 comprises 18 residues. In DNA form, the CDR3 reads TGTGCCAGCAGCTACATGACAGGGTATCGAGACCTGAATTCACCCCTCCACTTT. Its translation is CASSYMTGYRDLNSPLHF.

The V gene is TRBV25-1, the J gene TRBJ1-1; TRBD1 agrees at 7 bases. Germline assignment: CDR1 MGHDK and CDR2 SYGVNS. Unmatched junction bases numbered 7, after V lost 2 bases and J lost 1 base. The CDR3 runs 16 residues. Here the CDR3 reads CASSEPTGRKNTEAFF. In DNA form, the CDR3 reads TGTGCCAGCAGTGAACCGACAGGGCGGAAGAACACTGAAGCTTTCTTT.

This sequence joins TRBV2 and TRBJ2-2; TRBD2 matches at 7 bases. The germline gives CDR1 SNHLY, CDR2 FYNNEI. The CDR3 totals 13 residues. The junction had 3 bases not matched to a gene; V was cut back by 6 bases and J by 5 bases. The chain's CDR3 is CASSTSVTGELFF. The CDR3 DNA is TGTGCCAGCAGCACTAGCGTTACCGGGGAGCTGTTTTTT.

V is TRBV11-1 and J is TRBJ2-3; 10 bases match TRBD1. Losses at the gene ends were 8 bases for V and 3 bases for J; bases not matched to a gene: 8. This CDR3 is 15 amino acids long. Germline V lookup: CDR1 SGHAT, CDR2 FQDESV (reference sequence). The CDR3 DNA sequence: TGTGCCAGCCAATCCGGGACAGGGGTTACAGATACGCAGTATTTT. Translation: CASQSGTGVTDTQYF.

The J gene is TRBJ2-5, the V gene TRBV11-2, with 11 bases lining up with TRBD1. This CDR3 is 14 amino acids long. Germline trimming cut 4 bases from V and 3 bases from J; bases unmatched to any gene: 1. Germline CDR1 reads SGHAT; CDR2 reads FQNNGV. CDR3 residues: CASSWGQGEETQYF. The CDR3 coding sequence is TGTGCCAGCAGCTGGGGACAGGGGGAAGAGACCCAGTACTTC.

This clone was recorded only once. The CDR3: CASSRDRGLVTQYF. Written as DNA, the CDR3 is TGTGCCAGTAGTCGGGACAGGGGGTTGGTGACCCAGTACTTC. This chain links TRBV19 with TRBJ2-5, with 11 bases lining up with TRBD1. V lost 5 bases to trimming and J lost 7 bases; unmatched junction nucleotides: 6. Germline V CDR1 and CDR2: LNHDA, SQIVND (reference sequence). The CDR3 loop spans 14 amino acids. The complete variable domain, with remaining parts taken from reference TRBV19 and TRBJ2-5, reads DGGITQSPKYLFRKEGQNVTLSCEQNLNHDAMYWYRQDPGQGLRLIYYSQIVNDFQKGDIAEGYSVSREKKESFPLTVTSAQKNPTAFYLCASSRDRGLVTQYFGPGTRLLVL.

The V gene is TRBV27, the J gene TRBJ1-2; D gene uncertain. From germline, CDR1 is MNHEY and CDR2 SMNVEV (reference sequence). Trimming pared 4 bases from V and 4 bases from J, leaving 10 bases between. The CDR3 consists of 13 residues. The CDR3: CASSSRYGYGYTF. The CDR3 coding sequence is TGTGCCAGCAGTTCTCGTTACGGCTATGGCTACACCTTC.

The chain recombines TRBV7-6 with TRBJ2-1, with TRBD2 identical over 8 bases. Germline V lookup: CDR1 SGHVS, CDR2 FNYEAQ. This CDR3 is built from 15 residues. V was pared by 0 bases and J by 4 bases, with 2 bases of the junction left unmatched. The CDR3 is CASSLALAGYNEQFF. The CDR3 DNA sequence: TGTGCCAGCAGCTTAGCCCTAGCGGGTTACAATGAGCAGTTCTTC.

The V and J genes are TRBV4-1 and TRBJ1-6; TRBD1 agrees at 9 bases. This CDR3 spans 17 amino acids. With V trimmed by 4 bases and J by 0 bases, 4 bases remained unmatched. The germline gives CDR1 MGHRA, CDR2 YSYEKL. The CDR3 nucleotides are TGCGCCAGCAGCCCCAGGGACAGGGACTCCTATAATTCACCCCTCCACTTT. Protein product: CASSPRDRDSYNSPLHF.

This clone was observed once. The CDR3 loop reads CASSGTGDGAFF. Here the CDR3 DNA reads TGTGCCAGCAGTGGGACTGGGGACGGCGCTTTCTTT. This chain joins TRBV3-1 (or the pseudogene TRBV3-2) and TRBJ1-1; perhaps TRBD1 as D (5 bases). Germline V CDR1 and CDR2: LGHDT, YNNKEL (reference sequence). This CDR3 region has 12 residues. Trimming cost V 6 bases and J 11 bases, with 16 bases left between them.

This sequence joins TRBV7-2 and TRBJ2-2; 7 nucleotides agree with TRBD1. Looked up from germline, CDR1 is SGHTA and CDR2 is FQGNSA. With 5 bases clipped from V and 6 bases from J, the junction kept 15 bases outside the gene matches. The CDR3 length is 17 residues. CDR3 in amino acids: CASSPRQGFPPAGELFF. The CDR3 coding sequence is TGTGCCAGCAGCCCGAGACAGGGTTTCCCTCCCGCCGGGGAGCTGTTTTTT.

V and J are TRBV5-6 and TRBJ1-2, with no clear D. The V end was cut by 0 bases, the J end by 1 base, with 7 bases between. Germline CDR1 is SGHDT and CDR2 is YYEEEE. There are 14 residues in the CDR3. The CDR3 is CASSLGAFNYGYTF. The DNA for the CDR3 is TGTGCCAGCAGCTTGGGCGCCTTTAACTATGGCTACACCTTC.

The J gene is TRBJ1-4, the V gene TRBV7-2; D is ambiguous. This CDR3 has 13 amino acids. In germline, CDR1 is SGHTA, CDR2 FQGNSA. V lost 1 base and J 8 bases, leaving 8 bases between the germline ends. The CDR3 nucleotides read TGTGCCAGCAGCTTAGGGGTGCGGGAAAAACTGTTTTTT. Its translation is CASSLGVREKLFF.